A selection of T cell receptor beta chains follows, all from one sample in a study of technical replicates of blood from four donors. Method: immunoSEQ multiplex PCR; TCRdb's copy keeps in-frame clones and lacks some. This sample carries under 80,000 clones, 91% of them seen once, and the ten largest clones take 0.3% to 0.5%. Source material: T cells isolated from PBMCs. These receptors were obtained from a human donor in good health. Some clones in this sample may be carry-over from other donors' samples. Both conserved end residues are part of each CDR3. A D gene is named only where the DNA matches it firmly. The size field is filled for only some rows; it gives once, few, many or a size class.

V gene: TRBV7-2; clone size: -; D gene: -; J gene: TRBJ2-5; CDR3 DNA: TGTGCCAGCAGCCCCAATACGGGAGCCGGGACCCAGTACTTC; CDR3 protein: CASSPNTGAGTQYF
V gene: TRBV10-1; clone size: once; D gene: TRBD2; J gene: TRBJ2-1; CDR3 DNA: TGCGCCAGCAGCCCGGTCAGCGGGGGCTACAATGAGCAGTTCTTC; CDR3 protein: CASSPVSGGYNEQFF
V gene: TRBV28; clone size: -; D gene: -; J gene: TRBJ1-5; CDR3 DNA: TGTGCCAGCAGTTTAGGGGGACAACATCAGCCCCAGCATTTT; CDR3 protein: CASSLGGQHQPQHF
V gene: TRBV4-1; clone size: -; D gene: -; J gene: TRBJ2-3; CDR3 DNA: TGCGCCAGCAGCCAAGAAGCCTACCGACAAGATACGCAGTATTTT; CDR3 protein: CASSQEAYRQDTQYF
V gene: TRBV2; clone size: -; D gene: -; J gene: TRBJ2-7; CDR3 DNA: TGTGCCAGCAGGACAGTCTACGAGCAGTACTTC; CDR3 protein: CASRTVYEQYF
V gene: TRBV5-4; clone size: -; D gene: -; J gene: TRBJ2-7; CDR3 DNA: TGTGCCAGCAGCTTACTAACTGAGACCTACGAGCAGTACTTC; CDR3 protein: CASSLLTETYEQYF
V gene: TRBV29-1; clone size: -; D gene: -; J gene: TRBJ2-5; CDR3 DNA: TGCAGCGTTGATACCTTGGCTCAAGAGACCCAGTACTTC; CDR3 protein: CSVDTLAQETQYF
V gene: TRBV10-3; clone size: -; D gene: TRBD1; J gene: TRBJ1-5; CDR3 DNA: TGTGCCATCAGTGATTCGCCAGGGGGCAAAAGCAATCAGCCCCAGCATTTT; CDR3 protein: CAISDSPGGKSNQPQHF
V gene: TRBV9; clone size: once; D gene: -; J gene: TRBJ2-2; CDR3 DNA: TGTGCCAGCAGCTCCGGGGAACCCCAAGACACCGGGGAGCTGTTTTTT; CDR3 protein: CASSSGEPQDTGELFF
V gene: TRBV7-3; clone size: -; D gene: -; J gene: TRBJ2-5; CDR3 DNA: TGTGCCAGCAGCTTAGGAATAGCGGAGACAATACAAGAGACCCAGTACTTC; CDR3 protein: CASSLGIAETIQETQYF